This TCR beta chain was recovered during a study of cytomegalovirus exposure and HLA in healthy donors. About the study: An earlier analysis identified 120 million or so unique TCR beta sequences in 150 million to 200 million T cells. Assignment to the Caucasian-associated ancestry cluster applied to approximately 80% of the approximately 420 genotyped donors.

Primers included in the PCR were 60 Vbeta and 13 Jbeta primers. Here immunoSEQ multiplex PCR was the method, and the copy in TCRdb shows in-frame clones only, minus some. The sample holds 150,000 to 180,000 clones, approximately 80% seen once. Points on this clone: This same CDR3 is encoded by further DNA sequences in the sample.

The sample consisted of PBMCs. This receptor was obtained from a woman between 40 and 50 years old in good health and CMV-seropositive.

The CDR3 DNA reads TGTGCCAGCAGCTCCGGACAGGGGGCGAGCAATCAGCCCCAGCATTTT. It specifies CASSSGQGASNQPQHF. The chain employs TRBV7-9 and TRBJ1-5; 11 bases align to TRBD1. J lost 1 base, V lost 4 bases, and 3 bases had no gene match. Germline CDR1 is SEHNR and CDR2 is FQNEAQ (reference sequence). The CDR3 contains 16 residues. Based on the CDR3 plus reference TRBV7-9 and TRBJ1-5, the full variable domain is DTGVSQNPRHKITKRGQNVTFRCDPISEHNRLYWYRQTLGQGPEFLTYFQNEAQLEKSRLLSDRFSAERPKGSFSTLEIQRTEQGDSAMYLCASSSGQGASNQPQHFGDGTRLSIL.